One sample yielded the 11 T cell receptor beta chains listed below, sequenced in a study of T cell responses to AZD1222 COVID-19 vaccine. The assay was immunoSEQ multiplex PCR, and TCRdb's table has in-frame clones only and misses some. The sample consists of approximately 69,000 clones, approximately 87% of them appearing once. This sample comprised peripheral blood, obtained 28 days after the second AZD1222 dose. The receptors shown here come from an adult who received the AZD1222 COVID-19 vaccine.

This clone was seen a single time. The chain joins TRBV10-1 to TRBJ2-7, with TRBD2 identical over 11 bases. V was clipped by 4 bases and J by 2 bases; unmatched bases: 4. CDR1 WNHNN and CDR2 SYGVQD come from the germline V gene (reference sequence). The CDR3 loop spans 15 amino acids. The CDR3 is CASSAGTSGAYEQYF. CDR3 in DNA: TGCGCCAGCAGTGCCGGGACTAGCGGTGCCTACGAGCAGTACTTC.

The CDR3: CARDKGSPPRETQYF. The CDR3, as DNA: TGTGCCCGAGACAAAGGCAGCCCCCCCCGAGAGACCCAGTACTTC. The chain links TRBV7-9 to TRBJ2-5; D is ambiguous. V was cut by 11 bases and J by 4 bases, with 23 bases left in between. There are 15 residues in the CDR3. Germline V CDR1 and CDR2: SEHNR, FQNEAQ (reference sequence). The full variable domain, completed using reference TRBV7-9 and TRBJ2-5, is DTGVSQNPRHKITKRGQNVTFRCDPISEHNRLYWYRQTLGQGPEFLTYFQNEAQLEKSRLLSDRFSAERPKGSFSTLEIQRTEQGDSAMYLCARDKGSPPRETQYFGPGTRLLVL.

J is TRBJ2-7 and V is TRBV4-1, with unresolved D. CDR1 MGHRA and CDR2 YSYEKL come from the germline V gene. The CDR3 consists of 12 residues. V lost 5 bases and J lost 1, with 6 bases in between. This CDR3 reads CASSFPSYEQYF. The CDR3 DNA reads TGCGCCAGCAGCTTTCCGTCCTACGAGCAGTACTTC.

Notes on this clone: Other DNA sequences in the same sample also yield this CDR3. The chain couples TRBV11-3 to TRBJ1-6; 7 bases are shared with TRBD1. The CDR3 is made up of 18 amino acids. V shed 0 bases, J shed 0 bases, and the junction held 5 bases outside the gene matches. The V gene's germline CDR1 is SGHNT and CDR2 YENEEA. In nucleotides, the CDR3 is TGTGCCAGCAGCTTAGATCAAGGGGGCAGCTCCTATAATTCACCCCTCCACTTT. It specifies CASSLDQGGSSYNSPLHF.

The rearrangement joins TRBV20-1 to TRBJ2-1; D gene ambiguous. Germline V gene sequence: CDR1 DFQATT, CDR2 SNEGSKA (reference sequence). V was cut by 3 bases and J by 6 bases, with 12 bases left in between. This CDR3 spans 13 amino acids. CDR3 nucleotide sequence: TGCAGTGCTAGTAACCAGCTGATCAATGAGCAGTTCTTC. This encodes CSASNQLINEQFF.

This chain uses TRBV19 with TRBJ2-1, with D unclear. The CDR3 runs 14 residues. Trimming cost V 5 bases and J 9 bases, with 17 bases left between them. CDR1 is LNHDA, CDR2 SQIVND, per germline (reference sequence). The DNA of the CDR3 is TGTGCCAGTAGTCAGGATGCGGATAGGTTTGAGCAGTTCTTC. Translating it yields CASSQDADRFEQFF.

The chain links TRBV5-5 to TRBJ2-7; no clear D gene. The V end lost 3 bases, the J end lost 3 bases, and 13 bases lay between the germline ends. The germline gives CDR1 SGHKS, CDR2 YYEKEE (reference sequence). The CDR3 is made up of 14 amino acids. CDR3 amino acids: CASSSSDLHYEQYF. The CDR3 bases are TGTGCCAGCAGCTCGTCGGATTTACACTACGAGCAGTACTTC.

This chain links TRBV28 with TRBJ2-7; D is undetermined. Germline values: CDR1 MDHEN, CDR2 SYDVKM. V dropped 5 bases and J dropped 0 bases, with 2 bases sitting between them. The CDR3 runs to 11 residues. CDR3 bases: TGTGCCAGCAGTGCCTCCTACGAGCAGTACTTC. Translation gives CASSASYEQYF.

The gene calls are TRBV19 and TRBJ2-2; perhaps D is TRBD1 or TRBD2 (5 bases each). Germline values: CDR1 LNHDA, CDR2 SQIVND (reference sequence). V was cut by 4 bases and J by 7 bases, with 13 bases left in between. The CDR3 covers 14 residues. The CDR3 is CASSTGARGGELFF. CDR3 nucleotide sequence: TGTGCCAGTAGTACCGGGGCCCGGGGCGGGGAGCTGTTTTTT.

J is TRBJ1-2 and V is TRBV9, with 8 bases matching TRBD1. Germline loops: CDR1 SGDLS, CDR2 YYNGEE. Trimming at V came to 0 bases and at J to 7 bases, leaving 5 bases not matched to a gene. This CDR3 contains 14 residues. Here the CDR3 DNA reads TGTGCCAGCAGCGTAGGACAGGGGAAAGGTGGCTACACCTTC. The encoded protein is CASSVGQGKGGYTF.

This clone came up once. V and J are TRBV10-1 and TRBJ2-7; D gene uncertain. The CDR3 extends over 14 amino acids. CDR1 is WNHNN, CDR2 SYGVQD, per germline (reference sequence). Trimming pared 2 bases from V and 2 bases from J, leaving 10 bases between. CDR3 sequence reads: CASSEGSDPYEQYF. CDR3 DNA: TGCGCCAGCAGTGAGGGGTCGGACCCCTACGAGCAGTACTTC.